This T cell receptor (beta chain) was documented in a study of technical replicates of blood from four donors. Profiled with immunoSEQ multiplex PCR; TCRdb holds only in-frame clones, not every one. The table has around 57,000 clones, around 95% seen once. The sample taken for sequencing was T cells isolated from PBMCs. This receptor was taken from a human donor in good health.

The CDR3 DNA reads TGTGCCAGCAGCGTAGATGGCTCAGGAAACACCATATATTTT. The encoded protein is CASSVDGSGNTIYF. The genes are TRBV9 and TRBJ1-3; D ambiguous. Between the trimmed V and J ends, which lost 0 bases and 4 bases, there was a span of 8 bases. This CDR3 contains 14 residues. From germline, CDR1 is SGDLS and CDR2 YYNGEE. The full variable domain, with the rest looked up from reference TRBV9 and TRBJ1-3, is DSGVTQTPKHLITATGQRVTLRCSPRSGDLSVYWYQQSLDQGLQFLIQYYNGEERAKGNILERFSAQQFPDLHSELNLSSLELGDSALYFCASSVDGSGNTIYFGEGSWLTVV.